This T cell receptor beta chain came from a study of response to subunit inactivated influenza vaccine. The CDR3 is 15 residues long. Per the germline V gene, CDR1 is SGHRS and CDR2 is YFSETQ. V lost 4 bases, J lost 1 base, and 11 bases lay in between. TCRdb redid the calling of the RT-PCR reads with MiXCR, one entry per CDR3 protein. The top ten clones hold around 13% of a sample with about 500,000 distinct CDR3 sequences, over 10% of them seen once. As for this clonotype: Its antigen is undetermined.

The study's findings and limits: Authors proposed each seasonal influenza vaccination draws in few new T cells.

The chain couples TRBV5-1 to TRBJ2-2, with a tentative D call TRBD2 (5 bases). The sequencing used PBMCs from blood, collected about 6 weeks after vaccination. The TCR comes from a man aged 45-65 years who received an inactivated influenza vaccine. The DNA for the CDR3 is TGCGCCAGCAGCGCTAGGCGGGTGAACACCGGGGAGCTGTTTTTT. Amino acid sequence: CASSARRVNTGELFF.